A selection of T cell receptor beta chains follows, all from one sample in a study of blood T cell repertoires in COVID-19. The protocol was immunoSEQ multiplex PCR, while the TCRdb copy is restricted to in-frame clones and leaves out a portion. The sample lists about 310,000 clones, around 85% occurring once. Sequenced: PBMCs or T cells enriched from blood (not recorded which). All receptors derive from a woman aged 25 to 39 who had been exposed to COVID-19. CDR3s include the opening cysteine and the closing phenylalanine or tryptophan. A D gene is named only where the DNA matches it firmly. Where a row states a size, it is once, few, many or the class of an expanded clone; other rows omit it.

>TRBV9|TRBJ2-1|.|TRBD2
TGTGCCAGCAGCGTCGGGACTAGCGGAAGCTACAATGAGCAGTTCTTC
CASSVGTSGSYNEQFF
>TRBV27|TRBJ1-6|.|TRBD1
TGTGCCAGCAGTTTTCGGGACAGCCCGGGCGGGACCTATAATTCACCCCTCCACTTT
CASSFRDSPGGTYNSPLHF
>TRBV27|TRBJ2-1|.|.
TGTGCCAGCAGTCTCAAATCCAGCTCCTACAATGAGCAGTTCTTC
CASSLKSSSYNEQFF
>TRBV7-6|TRBJ2-7|.|TRBD1
TGTGCCAGCAGCCCGAGGACAGGGGGATTTAACGAGCAGTACTTC
CASSPRTGGFNEQYF
>TRBV10-3|TRBJ2-3|few|TRBD2
TGTGCCATCAGGATGACTAGCCCCACAGATACGCAGTATTTT
CAIRMTSPTDTQYF
>TRBV5-1|TRBJ2-1|.|TRBD2
TGCGCCAGCAGCTTCGCAGCGGGAGAGAACTACAATGAGCAGTTCTTC
CASSFAAGENYNEQFF
>TRBV3-1/TRBV3-2|TRBJ2-5|.|TRBD2
TGTGCCAGCAGCCAACCTGCGGGGGGGCGGGAGACCCAGTACTTC
CASSQPAGGRETQYF
>TRBV7-8|TRBJ1-3|.|TRBD1
TGTGCCAGCAGCTATACAGGGGGAGGAAACACCATATATTTT
CASSYTGGGNTIYF
>TRBV24-1|TRBJ2-1|.|TRBD1
TGTGCCACCAGTGATCCAACCGGGACAGACAATGAGCAGTTCTTC
CATSDPTGTDNEQFF
>TRBV5-1|TRBJ1-5|.|TRBD1
TGCGCCAGCAAACGGACAGGGGATAGCAATCAGCCCCAGCATTTT
CASKRTGDSNQPQHF
>TRBV4-3|TRBJ1-2|few|.
TGCGCCAGCAGCCAAGATACAGGTGATAACTATGGCTACACCTTC
CASSQDTGDNYGYTF
>TRBV7-3|TRBJ1-1|.|.
TGTGCCAGCAGCTCATTCGGGGGACCAGCTTTCTTT
CASSSFGGPAFF
>TRBV7-2|TRBJ2-5|.|.
TGTGCCAGCAGCTTACAGGGGAGTGGAGAGACCCAGTACTTC
CASSLQGSGETQYF
>TRBV27|TRBJ1-6|.|.
TGTGCCAGCAGTTTAGCAACAGGGCCCCATTCACCCCTCCACTTT
CASSLATGPHSPLHF
>TRBV4-1|TRBJ1-3|few|.
TGCGCCAGCAGCCGGAATACTCACTTGGGAGCACCGGGAGGTGGAAACACCATATATTTT
CASSRNTHLGAPGGGNTIYF
>TRBV27|TRBJ1-4|.|.
TGTGCCAGCAGGTCCGCAGGAAGTGAAAAACTGTTTTTT
CASRSAGSEKLFF
>TRBV6-2/TRBV6-3|TRBJ2-1|.|.
TGTGCCAGCAGTTACCTTTTAGGGGGAGTTAGTTTTGACAATGAGCAGTTCTTC
CASSYLLGGVSFDNEQFF
>TRBV11-2|TRBJ2-7|.|.
TGTGCCAGCAGCCCTAGGGGTGCGACAGGAGACCACGAGCAGTACTTC
CASSPRGATGDHEQYF
>TRBV27|TRBJ1-4|.|TRBD1
TGTGCCAGCAGCCTTACCGACAGGGTTAAAAAACTGTTTTTT
CASSLTDRVKKLFF
>TRBV6-5|TRBJ1-2|.|TRBD1
TGTGCCAGCAGCATGACAGGGAACTATGGCTACACCTTC
CASSMTGNYGYTF
>TRBV7-7|TRBJ1-1|.|.
TGTGCTAGCAGCTCACTTGAGGGGGGGTCGGCTGAAGCTTTCTTT
CASSSLEGGSAEAFF
>TRBV18|TRBJ1-1|.|.
TGTGCCAGCTCACCCTACGGGTCTAGGGCTTTCTTT
CASSPYGSRAFF
>TRBV27|TRBJ1-5|.|.
TGTGCCAGCAGACAAGGGACACCAAGCAATCAGCCCCAGCATTTT
CASRQGTPSNQPQHF
>TRBV10-2|TRBJ2-1|.|TRBD2
TGCGCCAGCAGACCGGGACTAGCTCGCAGCGAGCAGTTCTTC
CASRPGLARSEQFF
>TRBV28|TRBJ1-2|.|.
TGTGCCAGCACCACCTCCCTACCTATATTGATCTATGGCTACACCTTC
CASTTSLPILIYGYTF
>TRBV2|TRBJ1-4|few|TRBD1
TGTGCCAGCAGTAGGGACAGGGGACGAACTAATGAAAAACTGTTTTTT
CASSRDRGRTNEKLFF
>TRBV5-1|TRBJ1-6|.|TRBD1
TGCGCCAGCAGCCAAGGGACAGGAGAGATCTCCTATAATTCACCCCTCCACTTT
CASSQGTGEISYNSPLHF
>TRBV4-1|TRBJ1-5|few|.
TGCGCCAGCAGCCCTGGACACTGGGGTAGCAATCAGCCCCAGCATTTT
CASSPGHWGSNQPQHF
>TRBV15|TRBJ2-1|.|.
TGTGCCACCAGCAGAGATGCGGTTAGCTCCTACAATGAGCAGTTCTTC
CATSRDAVSSYNEQFF
>TRBV7-9|TRBJ1-1|.|.
TGTGCCAGCAGCCTTAGACAGGCACGGCGTGAAGCTTTCTTT
CASSLRQARREAFF
>TRBV6-5|TRBJ2-7|.|.
TGTGCCAGCAGTTACCTCGGGCGGGTCGAGCAGTACTTC
CASSYLGRVEQYF
>TRBV2|TRBJ1-3|.|.
TGTGCCAGCAGTGAAGAGGGGCTGGGTGGAAACACCATATATTTT
CASSEEGLGGNTIYF
>TRBV6-2/TRBV6-3|TRBJ2-7|.|TRBD2
TGTGCCAGCAGCCTTAGCGGGGGGGTCTCCTACGAGCAGTACTTC
CASSLSGGVSYEQYF
>TRBV7-9|TRBJ1-2|.|.
TGTGCCAGCAGCGAAACAGGGACGGCTGGCTACACCTTC
CASSETGTAGYTF
>TRBV6-5|TRBJ2-3|.|.
TGTGCCAGTCTGTTTCCAGGAAGCACAGATACGCAGTATTTT
CASLFPGSTDTQYF
>TRBV5-6|TRBJ2-4|.|.
TGTGCCAGCAGCTTCCCGACAGGAGGAAACATTCAGTACTTC
CASSFPTGGNIQYF
>TRBV3-1/TRBV3-2|TRBJ1-2|.|TRBD1
TGTGCCAGCAGCCAACGGACAGGGAATGGCTACACCTTC
CASSQRTGNGYTF
>TRBV7-2|TRBJ1-2|.|.
TGTGCCAGTTGGTTTCGGGGGTCAAACTATGGCTACACCTTC
CASWFRGSNYGYTF
>TRBV6-1|TRBJ1-2|.|TRBD1
TGTGCCAGCAGTGAACAGGGGGGCTATGGCTACACCTTC
CASSEQGGYGYTF
>TRBV9|TRBJ1-6|.|TRBD1
TGTGCCAGCAGCACGGGGACAGGGAATTATAATTCACCCCTCCACTTT
CASSTGTGNYNSPLHF
>TRBV6-5|TRBJ1-2|.|TRBD1
TGTGCCAGCAGGACAGGGGACCTGCACACCTTC
CASRTGDLHTF
>TRBV29-1|TRBJ2-2|.|TRBD2
TGCAGCGTTGAGGCTAGCGGAAACACCGGGGAGCTGTTTTTT
CSVEASGNTGELFF
>TRBV5-4|TRBJ2-7|.|.
TGTGCCAGCAGCTTGGCCGGTTCGCTTGGGACTTACGAGCAGTACTTC
CASSLAGSLGTYEQYF
>TRBV9|TRBJ2-5|.|TRBD1
TGTGCCAGCAGCCCTCACTCAGGGGGCGGAGTGGAGACCCAGTACTTC
CASSPHSGGGVETQYF
>TRBV6-6|TRBJ2-3|.|.
TGTGCCAGCAGTAGCGTGGCGGATACGCAGTATTTT
CASSSVADTQYF
>TRBV7-3|TRBJ2-3|.|TRBD2
TGTGCCAGCAGCTTAGATAGCGGGAGCACAGATACGCAGTATTTT
CASSLDSGSTDTQYF
>TRBV7-9|TRBJ1-3|.|TRBD1
TGTGCCAGCAGCTTAGCGGGGGACAGGGTTGGAAACACCATATATTTT
CASSLAGDRVGNTIYF
>TRBV4-1|TRBJ1-4|few|TRBD1
TGCGCCAGCAGCTTACAGGGGGGGTTTAATGAAAAACTGTTTTTT
CASSLQGGFNEKLFF